Sequencing of this TCR beta chain was carried out in a study of post-analysis software for immune sequencing data. Study-wide results and limits: Comparison of patients with controls showed a handful of TRBV segments more frequent in patients, TRBV5-6, TRBV5-1 and TRBV20-1 among them.

Per germline, CDR1 SEHNR and CDR2 FQNEAQ (reference sequence). There are 15 residues in the CDR3. V was shortened by 7 bases and J by 7 bases, with 22 bases between the two germline ends. TCR beta cDNA libraries included unique molecular identifiers. TCRdb recomputed calls from the PCR reads with MiXCR, one row per CDR3 protein. The table records about 200,000 distinct CDR3 sequences, roughly 28% of them present only once. As to this clonotype: Its antigen is undetermined.

The clonotype originates from a girl under 18 with multiple sclerosis. The chain recombines TRBV7-9 with TRBJ1-1; D not certain. The sample comprised blood. The CDR3 loop is CASTYRGVGWDEAFF. The CDR3 DNA reads as TGTGCCAGCACCTACCGCGGGGTTGGGTGGGATGAAGCTTTCTTT.